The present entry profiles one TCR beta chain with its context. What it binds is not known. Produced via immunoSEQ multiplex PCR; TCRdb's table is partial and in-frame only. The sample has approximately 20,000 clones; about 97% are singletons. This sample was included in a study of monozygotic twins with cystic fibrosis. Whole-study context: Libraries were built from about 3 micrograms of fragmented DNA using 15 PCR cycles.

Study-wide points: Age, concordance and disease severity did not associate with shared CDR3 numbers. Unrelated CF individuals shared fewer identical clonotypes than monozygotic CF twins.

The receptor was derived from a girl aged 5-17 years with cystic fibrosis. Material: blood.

CDR3 loop: CAWSVGPGSNQPQHF. CDR3 nucleotides: TGTGCCTGGAGTGTAGGCCCGGGTAGCAATCAGCCCCAGCATTTT. The chain links TRBV30 to TRBJ1-5; D uncertain. The CDR3 contains 15 residues. Between the trimmed V and J ends, which lost 0 bases and 0 bases, there was a span of 9 bases. Germline CDR1 reads GTSNPN; CDR2 reads SVGIG (reference sequence).